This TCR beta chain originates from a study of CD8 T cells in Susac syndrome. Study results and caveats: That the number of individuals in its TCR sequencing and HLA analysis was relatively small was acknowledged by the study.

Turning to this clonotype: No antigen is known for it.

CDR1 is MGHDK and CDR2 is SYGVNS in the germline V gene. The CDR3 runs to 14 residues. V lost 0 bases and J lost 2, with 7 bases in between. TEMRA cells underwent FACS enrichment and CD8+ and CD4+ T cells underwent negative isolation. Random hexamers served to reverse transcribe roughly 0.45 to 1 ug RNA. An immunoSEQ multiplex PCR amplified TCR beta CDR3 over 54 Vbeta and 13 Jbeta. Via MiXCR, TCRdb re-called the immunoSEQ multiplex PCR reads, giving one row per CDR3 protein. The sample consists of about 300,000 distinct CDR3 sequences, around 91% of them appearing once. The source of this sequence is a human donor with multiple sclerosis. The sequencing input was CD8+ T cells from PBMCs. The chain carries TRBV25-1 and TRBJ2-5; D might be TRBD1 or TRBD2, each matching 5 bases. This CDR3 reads CASSEYWGQETQYF. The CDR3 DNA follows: TGTGCCAGCAGTGAATATTGGGGGCAAGAGACCCAGTACTTC.